This T cell receptor beta chain was documented in a study of blood T cell repertoires in COVID-19. Overall study context: From T cells, B-cell-depleted T cells, or PBMCs came the material, which was cDNA or gDNA.

Germline values: CDR1 SGHAT, CDR2 FQNNGV. The V and J ends lost 4 bases and 0 bases respectively, with 16 bases between them. The CDR3 covers 16 residues. Per the study methods: Researchers report that nucleated cell counts were estimated from reference gene primer amplification. Assay used: immunoSEQ multiplex PCR; TCRdb lists only in-frame clones, some missing. That table furnishes V, J and clone size, whereas the DNA furnished D and trimming. The table has roughly 100,000 clones, about 85% seen once; the top ten hold about 3.9%. This clonotype was sampled from a man in his fifties with acute or convalescent COVID-19. The J gene is TRBJ2-7, the V gene TRBV11-2; perhaps TRBD2 as D (5 bases). The sequencing sample was made of peripheral blood. CDR3 loop: CASSSARELFSYEQYF. The CDR3 coding sequence is TGTGCCAGCAGCTCCGCTAGGGAGCTGTTCTCCTACGAGCAGTACTTC. Complete variable domain (other parts from reference TRBV11-2 and TRBJ2-7): EAGVAQSPRYKIIEKRQSVAFWCNPISGHATLYWYQQILGQGPKLLIQFQNNGVVDDSQLPKDRFSAERLKGVDSTLKIQPAKLEDSAVYLCASSSARELFSYEQYFGPGTRLTVT.